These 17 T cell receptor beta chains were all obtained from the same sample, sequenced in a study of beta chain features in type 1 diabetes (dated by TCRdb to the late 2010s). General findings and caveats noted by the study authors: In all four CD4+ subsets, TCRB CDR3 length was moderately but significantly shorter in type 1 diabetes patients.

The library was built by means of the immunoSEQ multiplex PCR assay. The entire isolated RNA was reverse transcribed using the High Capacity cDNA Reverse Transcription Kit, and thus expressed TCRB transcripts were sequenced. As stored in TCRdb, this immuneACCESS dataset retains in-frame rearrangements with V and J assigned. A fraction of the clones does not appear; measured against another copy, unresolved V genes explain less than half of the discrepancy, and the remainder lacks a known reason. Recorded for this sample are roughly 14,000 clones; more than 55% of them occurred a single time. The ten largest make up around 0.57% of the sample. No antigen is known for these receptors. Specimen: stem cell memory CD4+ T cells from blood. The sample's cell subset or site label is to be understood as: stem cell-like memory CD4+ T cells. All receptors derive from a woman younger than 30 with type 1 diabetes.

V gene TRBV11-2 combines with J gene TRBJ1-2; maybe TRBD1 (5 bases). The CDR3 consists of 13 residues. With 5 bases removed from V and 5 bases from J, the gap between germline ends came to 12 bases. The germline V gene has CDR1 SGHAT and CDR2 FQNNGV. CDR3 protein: CASSPGVGYGYTF. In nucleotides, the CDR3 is TGTGCCAGCAGCCCGGGGGTTGGTTATGGCTACACCTTC.

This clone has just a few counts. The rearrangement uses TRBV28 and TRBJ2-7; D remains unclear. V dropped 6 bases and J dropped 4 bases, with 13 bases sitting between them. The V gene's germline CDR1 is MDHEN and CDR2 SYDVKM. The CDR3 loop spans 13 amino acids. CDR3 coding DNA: TGTGCCAGCAGCTTTACCAACGGGTACGAGCAGTACTTC. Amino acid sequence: CASSFTNGYEQYF. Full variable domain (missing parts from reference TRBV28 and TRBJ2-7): DVKVTQSSRYLVKRTGEKVFLECVQDMDHENMFWYRQDPGLGLRLIYFSYDVKMKEKGDIPEGYSVSREKKERFSLILESASTNQTSMYLCASSFTNGYEQYFGPGTRLTVT.

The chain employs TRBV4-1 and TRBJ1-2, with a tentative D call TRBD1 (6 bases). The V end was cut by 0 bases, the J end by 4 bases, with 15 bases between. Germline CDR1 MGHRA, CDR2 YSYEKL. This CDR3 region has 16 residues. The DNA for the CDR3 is TGCGCCAGCAGCCAAGATTGGAACAGGGTTTCCTATGGCTACACCTTC. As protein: CASSQDWNRVSYGYTF.

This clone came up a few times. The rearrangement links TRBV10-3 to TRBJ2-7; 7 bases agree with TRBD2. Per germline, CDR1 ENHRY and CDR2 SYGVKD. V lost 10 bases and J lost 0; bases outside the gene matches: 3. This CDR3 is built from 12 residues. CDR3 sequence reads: CATGGNSYEQYF. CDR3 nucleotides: TGTGCCACCGGGGGGAACTCCTACGAGCAGTACTTC.

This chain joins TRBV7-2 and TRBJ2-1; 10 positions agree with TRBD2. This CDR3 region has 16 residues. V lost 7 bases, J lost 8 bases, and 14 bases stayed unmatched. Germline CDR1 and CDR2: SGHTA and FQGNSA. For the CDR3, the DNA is TGTGCCAGCACCGGAGGGTCCAGCGGGGGGGTCCATGAGCAGTTCTTC. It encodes CASTGGSSGGVHEQFF.

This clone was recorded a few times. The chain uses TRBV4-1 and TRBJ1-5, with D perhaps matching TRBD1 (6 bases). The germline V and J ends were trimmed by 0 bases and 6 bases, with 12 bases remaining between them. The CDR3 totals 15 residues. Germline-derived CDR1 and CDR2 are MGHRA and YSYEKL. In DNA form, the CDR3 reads TGCGCCAGCAGCCAAGATGCGGGGGCGGGTCAGCCCCAGCATTTT. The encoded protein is CASSQDAGAGQPQHF.

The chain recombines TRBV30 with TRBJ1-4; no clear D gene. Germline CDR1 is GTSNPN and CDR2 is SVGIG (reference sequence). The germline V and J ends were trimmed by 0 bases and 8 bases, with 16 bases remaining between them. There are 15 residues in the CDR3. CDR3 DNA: TGTGCCTGGAGTGTCACGGGGTCGTGGATAGAAAAACTGTTTTTT. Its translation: CAWSVTGSWIEKLFF.

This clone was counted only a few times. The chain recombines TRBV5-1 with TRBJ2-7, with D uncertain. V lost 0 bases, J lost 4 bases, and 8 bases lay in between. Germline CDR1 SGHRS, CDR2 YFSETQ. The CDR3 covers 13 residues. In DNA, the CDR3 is TGCGCCAGCAGCTTGGCACGGTCATACGAGCAGTACTTC. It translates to CASSLARSYEQYF.

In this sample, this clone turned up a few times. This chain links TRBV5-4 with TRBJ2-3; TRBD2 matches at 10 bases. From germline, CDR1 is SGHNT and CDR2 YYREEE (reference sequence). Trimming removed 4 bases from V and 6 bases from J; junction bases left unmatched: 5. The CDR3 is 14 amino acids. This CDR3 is CASSPNSGGDTQYF. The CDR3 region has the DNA TGTGCCAGCAGCCCTAATAGCGGGGGGGATACGCAGTATTTT.

CDR3 protein: CATSPRWEAIETQYF. CDR3 bases: TGTGCCACCAGCCCAAGATGGGAGGCAATCGAGACCCAGTACTTC. The chain uses TRBV15 and TRBJ2-5, with a weak D call TRBD2 (6 bases). Germline lookup yields CDR1 LNHNV and CDR2 YYDKDF (reference sequence). This CDR3 contains 15 residues. The V end lost 5 bases, the J end lost 5 bases, and 18 bases lay between the germline ends.

CDR3: CASSSYSRGGPDTQYF. The DNA of the CDR3 is TGTGCCAGCAGTTCATACTCACGCGGGGGACCAGATACGCAGTATTTT. This sequence joins TRBV28 and TRBJ2-3, with 7 positions matching TRBD2. CDR3 length equals 16 residues. With 4 bases clipped from V and 4 bases from J, the junction kept 11 bases outside the gene matches. CDR1 MDHEN and CDR2 SYDVKM come from the germline V gene.

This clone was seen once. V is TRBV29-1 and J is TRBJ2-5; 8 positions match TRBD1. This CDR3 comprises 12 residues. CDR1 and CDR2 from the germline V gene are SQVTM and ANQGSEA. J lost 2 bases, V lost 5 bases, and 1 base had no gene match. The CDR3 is CSVRQGQETQYF. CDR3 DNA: TGCAGCGTTCGACAGGGGCAAGAGACCCAGTACTTC.

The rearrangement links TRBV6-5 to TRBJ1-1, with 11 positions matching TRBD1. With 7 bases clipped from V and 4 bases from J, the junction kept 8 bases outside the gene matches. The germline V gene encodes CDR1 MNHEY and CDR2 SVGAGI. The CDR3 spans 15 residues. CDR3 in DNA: TGTGCCAGCACCTCCCCGGGGACAGGGGGCACTGAAGCTTTCTTT. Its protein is CASTSPGTGGTEAFF.

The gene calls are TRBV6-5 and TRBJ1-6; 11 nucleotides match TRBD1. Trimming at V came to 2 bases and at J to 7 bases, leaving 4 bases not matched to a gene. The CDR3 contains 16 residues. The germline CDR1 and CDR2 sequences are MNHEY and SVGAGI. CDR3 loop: CASSYGQGARNSPLHF. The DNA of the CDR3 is TGTGCCAGCAGTTACGGACAGGGGGCGCGGAATTCACCCCTCCACTTT.

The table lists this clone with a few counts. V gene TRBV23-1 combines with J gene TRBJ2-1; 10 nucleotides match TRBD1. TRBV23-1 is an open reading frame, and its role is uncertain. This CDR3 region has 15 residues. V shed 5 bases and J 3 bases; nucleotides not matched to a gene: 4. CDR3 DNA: TGCGCCAGCAGTACCGGGACAGGGGACTACAATGAGCAGTTCTTC. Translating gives CASSTGTGDYNEQFF.

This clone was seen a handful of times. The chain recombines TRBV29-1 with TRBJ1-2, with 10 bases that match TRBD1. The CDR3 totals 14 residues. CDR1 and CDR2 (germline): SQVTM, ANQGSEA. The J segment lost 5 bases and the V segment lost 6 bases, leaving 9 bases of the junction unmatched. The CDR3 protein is CSVATGTGDYGYTF. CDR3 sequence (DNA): TGCAGCGTGGCGACCGGGACAGGGGATTATGGCTACACCTTC.

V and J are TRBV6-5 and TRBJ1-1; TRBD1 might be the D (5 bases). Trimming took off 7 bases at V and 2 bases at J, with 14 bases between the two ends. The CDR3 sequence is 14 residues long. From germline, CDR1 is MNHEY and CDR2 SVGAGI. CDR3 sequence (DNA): TGTGCCAGCATCCTGGGCCAGGGAAACACTGAAGCTTTCTTT. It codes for CASILGQGNTEAFF.